Reported below is one T cell receptor beta chain. Antigen: not known. Blood replicates held 0.5 ug DNA, tumor or normal breast approximately 1.5 ug, two each. The table came from immunoSEQ multiplex PCR; TCRdb's copy has only in-frame clones and leaves some out. The table includes tens of thousands of clones, around nine tenths detected once. Germline loops: CDR1 SGHRS, CDR2 YFSETQ. Trimming took 5 bases from V and 0 from J, leaving 8 bases between them. CDR3 length: 13 residues. This record comes from a study of early stage breast cancer tumors. Overall study findings and caveats: Commonly generated sequences made up most enriched TCRB sequences shared between patients.

The sequenced sample was blood. V and J are TRBV5-1 and TRBJ1-1, with D possibly TRBD1 on 6 matching bases. The sequence was collected from a person aged 70 to 85 with breast cancer. CDR3 in DNA: TGCGCCAGCAGGGGGGCCCTGAACACTGAAGCTTTCTTT. Its translation is CASRGALNTEAFF.